The source of this T cell receptor beta chain is a study of blood T cells in healthy people across ages. Turning to the study itself: Template switching caught about one barcoded beta molecule for each two T cells.

The use of a sample-barcoded 5' primer and a J-beta primer mix characterized a second PCR of roughly 6 to 11 cycles. A 12-random-nucleotide template-switch adaptor tagged each cDNA molecule. One entry per CDR3 protein, called by TCRdb with MiXCR from the 5' RACE reads. The data show 1.5 million or so distinct CDR3 sequences, 42% seen once. CDR3 length: 17 residues. Germline V gene sequence: CDR1 LGHDT, CDR2 YNNKEL (reference sequence). V lost 2 bases, J lost 13 bases, and 17 bases stayed unmatched. Sequenced: blood. The sequence was obtained from a woman aged 18-35 years in good health. The chain recombines TRBV3-1 with TRBJ2-4; 10 bases align to TRBD2. CDR3 sequence reads: CASSQRGAGGPTFKQYF. The CDR3 coding sequence is TGTGCCAGCAGCCAACGCGGAGCGGGAGGGCCGACTTTCAAGCAGTACTTC. The full variable domain, its missing parts supplied by reference TRBV3-1 and TRBJ2-4, is DTAVSQTPKYLVTQMGNDKSIKCEQNLGHDTMYWYKQDSKKFLKIMFSYNNKELIINETVPNRFSPKSPDKAHLNLHINSLELGDSAVYFCASSQRGAGGPTFKQYFGAGTRLSVL.